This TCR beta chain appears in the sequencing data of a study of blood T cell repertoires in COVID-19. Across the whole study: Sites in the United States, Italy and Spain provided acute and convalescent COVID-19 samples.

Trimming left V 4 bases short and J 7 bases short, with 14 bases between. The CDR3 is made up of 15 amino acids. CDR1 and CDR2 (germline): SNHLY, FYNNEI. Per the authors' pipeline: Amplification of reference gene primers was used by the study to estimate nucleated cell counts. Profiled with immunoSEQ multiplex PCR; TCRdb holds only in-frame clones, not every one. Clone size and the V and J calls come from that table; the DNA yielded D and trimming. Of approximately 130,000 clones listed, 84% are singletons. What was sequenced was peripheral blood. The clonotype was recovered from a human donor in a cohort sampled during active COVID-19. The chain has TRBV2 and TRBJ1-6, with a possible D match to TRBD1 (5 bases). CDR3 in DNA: TGTGCCAGCAGTGTGGGTGGGGCGGCCAATTCACCCCTCCACTTT. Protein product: CASSVGGAANSPLHF.